The T cell receptor (beta chain) described here comes from a study of beta chain features in type 1 diabetes. In the study overall: Taken together, all samples contributed approximately 110 million examined sorted cells.

Since all of the isolated RNA was reverse transcribed, expressed TCRB transcripts were what got sequenced. Sequencing of naive, central memory and regulatory T cell samples gave an average of roughly 3.6 million reads. Data came from immunoSEQ multiplex PCR; TCRdb stores just in-frame clones and leaves some out. The sample has around 340,000 clones; 9.3% are singletons. Trimming left V 0 bases short and J 1 base short, with 11 bases between. The CDR3 totals 16 residues. The germline gives CDR1 SGDLS, CDR2 YYNGEE. In regard to this clone: Its target is not known.

General study points: Researchers report that Type 1 diabetes patients had moderately but significantly shorter TCRB CDR3s across all four CD4+ subsets. cDNA-based reads could over-represent cells with high TCR expression.

This sequence was found in a man younger than 45 with type 1 diabetes. Sequencing used central memory CD4+ T cells from blood. V gene TRBV9 combines with J gene TRBJ2-1; D gene ambiguous. The CDR3 DNA reads as TGTGCCAGCAGCGTAGAGGGCAGTTTATCCTACAATGAGCAGTTCTTC. Translating gives CASSVEGSLSYNEQFF.